This entry lists 20 T cell receptor beta chains sequenced from one sample in a study. TCRdb reprocessed the RT-PCR reads with MiXCR, giving one entry per CDR3 protein. The sample includes 650,000 to 800,000 distinct CDR3 sequences, 14% of them seen just once. The sequenced sample was memory CD4+ T cells from blood. The receptors shown here come from a female donor in good health, serving as a healthy control.

This clonotype was seen at least ten times. V gene TRBV11-2 combines with J gene TRBJ2-1, with 11 bases that match TRBD2. This CDR3 is 17 amino acids long. Germline lookup yields CDR1 SGHAT and CDR2 FQNNGV. V gave up 5 bases and J gave up 6 bases; unmatched junction bases: 12. As DNA, the CDR3 is TGTGCCAGCAGCCCGCGCTTGGGACTAGCGGAAATCAATGAGCAGTTCTTC. The encoded protein is CASSPRLGLAEINEQFF.

The chain joins TRBV20-1 to TRBJ1-2, with D possibly matching TRBD1 (6 bases). Germline V lookup: CDR1 DFQATT, CDR2 SNEGSKA (reference sequence). Trimming stripped 3 bases from V and 4 bases from J, with 9 bases between. This CDR3 region has 12 residues. The CDR3 is CSARSGAYGYTF. The CDR3 nucleotides read TGCAGTGCTAGGTCAGGGGCCTATGGCTACACCTTC.

This chain links TRBV7-2 with TRBJ2-7; no firm D call. The CDR3 covers 16 residues. The V gene's germline CDR1 is SGHTA and CDR2 FQGNSA. Trimming took 0 bases from V and 0 from J, leaving 12 bases between them. As DNA, the CDR3 is TGTGCCAGCAGCTTAGCGGCGGACCTCCTCTCCTACGAGCAGTACTTC. It yields the protein CASSLAADLLSYEQYF.

The chain is built from TRBV9 and TRBJ1-5; D uncertain. The CDR3 consists of 15 residues. Germline loops: CDR1 SGDLS, CDR2 YYNGEE. V was trimmed by 0 bases and J by 0 bases, leaving 7 bases between them. This CDR3 is CASSVDSHSNQPQHF. The CDR3 DNA is TGTGCCAGCAGCGTAGACAGCCATAGCAATCAGCCCCAGCATTTT.

This clonotype was observed a few times. This chain connects TRBV5-4 to TRBJ2-5, with 10 bases lining up with TRBD2. Germline CDR1 SGHNT, CDR2 YYREEE (reference sequence). The V segment lost 1 base and the J segment 3 bases; nucleotides outside the gene matches: 3. The CDR3 length is 15 residues. CDR3 residues: CASSLYSGGEETQYF. In DNA, the CDR3 is TGTGCCAGCAGCTTGTACAGCGGGGGGGAAGAGACCCAGTACTTC.

This sequence joins TRBV13 and TRBJ2-3; 14 positions agree with TRBD2. The CDR3 consists of 19 residues. The V gene end was trimmed by 4 bases and the J gene end by 1 base; junction bases not matched to a gene: 10. Germline CDR1 reads PRHDT; CDR2 reads FYEKMQ (reference sequence). The CDR3 bases are TGTGCCAGCAGCTCCCGGACTAGCGGGGGGTGGTTCGGCACAGATACGCAGTATTTT. It codes for CASSSRTSGGWFGTDTQYF.

The CDR3 region has the DNA TGTGCCAGCAGTTTGAATTACGGAACTAACTATGGCTACACCTTC. Translated, it gives CASSLNYGTNYGYTF. V gene TRBV27 combines with J gene TRBJ1-2; D gene ambiguous. Trimming took off 3 bases at V and 0 bases at J, with 11 bases between the two ends. Germline V gene sequence: CDR1 MNHEY, CDR2 SMNVEV (reference sequence). The CDR3 contains 15 residues.

In regard to this clonotype: This could be a read error, since a much larger clone is one nucleotide away. The V and J genes are TRBV7-3 and TRBJ1-3, with unresolved D. V lost 5 bases and J 0 bases, leaving 8 bases between the germline ends. The germline V gene has CDR1 SGHTA and CDR2 FQGTGA. This CDR3 has 14 residues. CDR3 in DNA: TGTGCCAGCAGCCAGCCCAGCTCTGGAAACACCATATATTTT. Its protein is CASSQPSSGNTIYF.

This clonotype was counted ten times or more. J is TRBJ2-3 and V is TRBV10-3, with D possibly matching TRBD1 (6 bases). Looked up from germline, CDR1 is ENHRY and CDR2 is SYGVKD. The CDR3 loop spans 15 amino acids. V was pared by 6 bases and J by 2 bases, with 15 bases between. CDR3 residues: CAIRTRGAVTDTQYF. CDR3 nucleotide sequence: TGTGCCATCAGAACCAGGGGCGCGGTCACAGATACGCAGTATTTT.

The CDR3 is CASSYLAGGPSNEQFF. DNA for the CDR3: TGCGCCAGCAGTTATCTAGCGGGAGGGCCAAGCAATGAGCAGTTCTTC. The rearrangement links TRBV5-1 to TRBJ2-1; TRBD2 matches at 12 bases. There are 16 residues in the CDR3. Germline lookup yields CDR1 SGHRS and CDR2 YFSETQ. The J segment lost 6 bases and the V segment lost 5 bases, leaving 9 bases of the junction unmatched.

This clonotype was counted at least ten times. CDR3 loop: CASSLVRTGRGYTF. CDR3 in DNA: TGTGCCAGCAGCTTAGTTCGGACAGGGAGAGGCTACACCTTC. The chain links TRBV7-2 to TRBJ1-2; TRBD1 matches at 8 bases. V lost 1 base to trimming and J lost 8 bases; unmatched junction nucleotides: 6. The CDR3 length is 14 residues. Germline CDR1 is SGHTA and CDR2 is FQGNSA.

This clonotype has ten or more counts. This chain uses TRBV20-1 with TRBJ1-2; no firm D call. The germline V gene encodes CDR1 DFQATT and CDR2 SNEGSKA (reference sequence). The CDR3 is made up of 16 amino acids. Trimming left V 3 bases short and J 4 bases short, with 21 bases between. The CDR3 DNA follows: TGCAGTGCTAGGATCGTGGGGAGGGTCGGTACCTATGGCTACACCTTC. Amino acid sequence: CSARIVGRVGTYGYTF.

This clonotype occurred a few times. The chain employs TRBV5-1 and TRBJ2-7; no clear D gene. CDR3 length: 16 amino acids. CDR1 SGHRS and CDR2 YFSETQ come from the germline V gene. Trimming removed 0 bases at V and 4 bases at J, with 17 bases between. The CDR3 reads CASSLEAGILSYEQYF. In nucleotides, the CDR3 is TGCGCCAGCAGCTTGGAGGCTGGGATACTTTCGTACGAGCAGTACTTC.

This clonotype was recorded many times. The gene calls are TRBV29-1 and TRBJ2-1, with 10 bases matching TRBD2. The CDR3 is 14 residues long. The junction had 6 bases not matched to a gene; V was cut back by 6 bases and J by 4 bases. Per germline, CDR1 SQVTM and CDR2 ANQGSEA. The CDR3: CSVGVAGGYNEQFF. The CDR3, as DNA: TGCAGCGTGGGGGTAGCGGGAGGATACAATGAGCAGTTCTTC.

This clonotype has ten or more counts. The genes are TRBV6-6 and TRBJ2-3, with D perhaps TRBD1 (6 bases). Trimming shortened V by 5 bases and J by 11 bases, and 17 bases separated the two germline ends. The CDR3 covers 13 residues. Per germline, CDR1 MNHNY and CDR2 SVGAGI (reference sequence). CDR3: CASSTTTGTMQYF. The CDR3 DNA reads as TGTGCCAGCAGTACCACGACAGGAACCATGCAGTATTTT.

Only a few counts were recorded for this clonotype. This chain links TRBV7-3 with TRBJ2-5, with a possible D match to TRBD1 (5 bases). Between the trimmed V and J ends, which lost 5 bases and 4 bases, there was a span of 11 bases. Germline V gives CDR1 SGHTA, CDR2 FQGTGA. This CDR3 has 13 amino acids. The CDR3 bases are TGTGCCAGCAGCCCAGGGAAGGGAGAGACCCAGTACTTC. It translates to CASSPGKGETQYF.

This clonotype was counted a few times. The chain has TRBV7-2 and TRBJ2-7, with D tentatively TRBD2 (5 bases). Per germline, CDR1 SGHTA and CDR2 FQGNSA. The CDR3 sequence is 13 residues long. Trimming left V 4 bases short and J 5 bases short, with 12 bases between. DNA for the CDR3: TGTGCCAGCAGCTCACCGGGGTGGGACGAGCAGTACTTC. Amino acid sequence: CASSSPGWDEQYF.

This clonotype was seen ten or more times. This chain connects TRBV29-1 to TRBJ1-5, with TRBD1 identical over 8 bases. Per the germline V gene, CDR1 is SQVTM and CDR2 is ANQGSEA. The CDR3 contains 13 residues. The J segment lost 3 bases and the V segment lost 4 bases, leaving 2 bases of the junction unmatched. DNA for the CDR3: TGCAGCGTTGCAGGGGGCTTCAATCAGCCCCAGCATTTT. Its translation is CSVAGGFNQPQHF.

This clonotype was seen only a few times. This chain joins TRBV7-3 and TRBJ2-1, with TRBD2 identical over 7 bases. The CDR3 covers 16 residues. CDR1 and CDR2 (germline): SGHTA, FQGTGA. Germline trimming cut 5 bases from V and 10 bases from J; bases unmatched to any gene: 17. The CDR3 nucleotides read TGTGCCAGCAGCCCCCCCGGGACTACCTCCGCCAGGGAGCAGTTCTTC. It specifies CASSPPGTTSAREQFF.

The chain recombines TRBV15 with TRBJ2-7, with D perhaps matching TRBD2 (5 bases). This CDR3 comprises 14 residues. V was cut by 0 bases and J by 2 bases, with 8 bases left in between. Germline CDR1 LNHNV, CDR2 YYDKDF (reference sequence). The CDR3 DNA sequence: TGTGCCACCAGCAGAGATTTCGGGGCCTACGAGCAGTACTTC. This codes for CATSRDFGAYEQYF. Full variable domain (remainder filled in from reference TRBV15 and TRBJ2-7): DAMVIQNPRYQVTQFGKPVTLSCSQTLNHNVMYWYQQKSSQAPKLLFHYYDKDFNNEADTPDNFQSRRPNTSFCFLDIRSPGLGDTAMYLCATSRDFGAYEQYFGPGTRLTVT.